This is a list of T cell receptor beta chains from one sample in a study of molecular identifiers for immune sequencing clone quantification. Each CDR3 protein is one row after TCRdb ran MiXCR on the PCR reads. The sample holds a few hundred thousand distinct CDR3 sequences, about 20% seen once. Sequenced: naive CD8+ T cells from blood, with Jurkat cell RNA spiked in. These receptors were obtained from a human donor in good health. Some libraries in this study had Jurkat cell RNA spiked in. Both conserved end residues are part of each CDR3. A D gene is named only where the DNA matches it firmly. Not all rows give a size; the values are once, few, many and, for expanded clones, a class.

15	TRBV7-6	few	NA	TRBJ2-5	CASSLLGTYQETQYF	TGTGCCAGCAGCTTATTAGGGACATATCAAGAGACCCAGTACTTC
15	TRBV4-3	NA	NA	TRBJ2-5	CASSQDGGAAETQYF	TGCGCCAGCAGCCAGGATGGGGGCGCGGCTGAGACCCAGTACTTC
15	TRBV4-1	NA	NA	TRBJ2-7	CASSQVGRESYEQYF	TGCGCCAGCAGCCAAGTCGGCAGGGAGTCATACGAGCAGTACTTC
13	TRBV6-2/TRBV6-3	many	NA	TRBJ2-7	CASSYSSSYEQYF	TGTGCCAGCAGTTACAGTAGCTCCTACGAGCAGTACTTC
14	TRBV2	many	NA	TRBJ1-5	CASSAPDSDQPQHF	TGTGCCAGCAGTGCCCCGGACAGCGATCAGCCCCAGCATTTT
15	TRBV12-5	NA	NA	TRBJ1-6	CASGPTDSYNSPLHF	TGTGCTAGTGGTCCGACGGACAGCTATAATTCACCCCTCCACTTT
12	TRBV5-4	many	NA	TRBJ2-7	CASSLMANEQYF	TGTGCCAGCAGCTTGATGGCGAACGAGCAGTACTTC
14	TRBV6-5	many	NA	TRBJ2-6	CASSPGSGANVLTF	TGTGCCAGCAGCCCCGGTTCTGGGGCCAACGTCCTGACTTTC
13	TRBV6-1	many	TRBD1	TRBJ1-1	CASRDRVRTEAFF	TGTGCCAGCAGGGACAGGGTAAGGACTGAAGCTTTCTTT
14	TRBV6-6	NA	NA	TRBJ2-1	CASSYLGLPDEQFF	TGTGCCAGCAGTTACCTTGGCCTTCCGGATGAGCAGTTCTTC
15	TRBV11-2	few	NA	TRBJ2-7	CASSLGALAGYEQYF	TGTGCCAGCAGCCTAGGGGCGCTAGCAGGCTACGAGCAGTACTTC
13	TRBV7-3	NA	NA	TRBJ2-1	CASSPGLGHEQFF	TGTGCCAGCAGCCCGGGACTGGGGCATGAGCAGTTCTTC
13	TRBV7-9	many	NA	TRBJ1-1	CASSLEDFTEAFF	TGTGCCAGCAGCTTAGAGGACTTCACTGAAGCTTTCTTT
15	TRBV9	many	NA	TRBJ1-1	CASSVLSALHPEAFF	TGTGCCAGCAGCGTATTATCGGCCCTACACCCTGAAGCTTTCTTT
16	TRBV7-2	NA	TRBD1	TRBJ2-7	CASSLAPGQESYEQYF	TGTGCCAGCAGCTTAGCCCCGGGACAGGAGTCCTACGAGCAGTACTTC
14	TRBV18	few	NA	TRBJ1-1	CASSPPQQGSEAFF	TGTGCCAGCTCACCACCGCAACAAGGTTCTGAAGCTTTCTTT
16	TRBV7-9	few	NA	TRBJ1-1	CASSFPGQGLNTEAFF	TGTGCCAGCAGCTTCCCCGGGCAGGGACTTAACACTGAAGCTTTCTTT
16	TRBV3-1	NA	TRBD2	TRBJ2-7	CASSPGLAESSYEQYF	TGTGCCAGCAGTCCGGGACTAGCGGAAAGCTCCTACGAGCAGTACTTC
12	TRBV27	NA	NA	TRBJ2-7	CASRTGWGEQYF	TGTGCCAGCAGGACTGGGTGGGGCGAGCAGTACTTC
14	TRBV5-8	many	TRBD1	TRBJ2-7	CASSSGTGTYEQYF	TGTGCCAGCAGCTCCGGGACAGGGACCTACGAGCAGTACTTC
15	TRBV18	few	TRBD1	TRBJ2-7	CASSPSGTGVYEQYF	TGTGCCAGCTCACCCAGCGGGACAGGGGTCTACGAGCAGTACTTC
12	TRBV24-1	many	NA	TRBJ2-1	CATSTGYNEQFF	TGTGCCACCTCCACAGGGTACAATGAGCAGTTCTTC
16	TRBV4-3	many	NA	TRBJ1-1	CASSQDWRGARTEAFF	TGCGCCAGCAGCCAAGATTGGCGGGGGGCAAGGACTGAAGCTTTCTTT
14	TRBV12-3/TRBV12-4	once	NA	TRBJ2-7	CASSPRVITYEQYF	TGTGCCAGCAGTCCCCGGGTGATAACCTACGAGCAGTACTTC
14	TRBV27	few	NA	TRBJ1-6	CASRPGQDNSPLHF	TGTGCCAGCAGACCGGGACAAGATAATTCACCCCTCCACTTT
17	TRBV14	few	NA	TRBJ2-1	CASSQRYSGYSYNEQFF	TGTGCCAGCAGCCAAAGATATAGCGGTTACTCCTACAATGAGCAGTTCTTC
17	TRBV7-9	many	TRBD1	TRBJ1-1	CASSRRTKQGSDTEAFF	TGTGCCAGCAGCCGAAGAACCAAACAGGGGTCGGACACTGAAGCTTTCTTT
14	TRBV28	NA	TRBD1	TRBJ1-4	CASSWDSLNEKLFF	TGTGCCAGCAGTTGGGACAGCCTTAATGAAAAACTGTTTTTT
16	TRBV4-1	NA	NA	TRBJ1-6	CASSQDIQGANSPLHF	TGCGCCAGCAGCCAAGATATACAGGGTGCTAATTCACCCCTCCACTTT
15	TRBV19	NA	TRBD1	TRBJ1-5	CASSLWTGQDQPQHF	TGTGCCAGTAGTCTCTGGACAGGGCAAGATCAGCCCCAGCATTTT
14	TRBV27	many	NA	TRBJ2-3	CASRQLTGYDTQYF	TGTGCCAGCAGACAACTTACAGGGTACGATACGCAGTATTTT
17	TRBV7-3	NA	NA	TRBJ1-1	CASSLIPLDTGNTEAFF	TGTGCCAGCAGCTTAATCCCCCTTGACACAGGAAACACTGAAGCTTTCTTT
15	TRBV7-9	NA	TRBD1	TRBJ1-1	CASSLGQGMNAEAFF	TGTGCCAGCAGCCTGGGACAGGGGATGAACGCTGAAGCTTTCTTT
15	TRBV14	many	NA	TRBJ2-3	CASSPTLGGADTQYF	TGTGCCAGCAGCCCGACACTTGGGGGAGCAGATACGCAGTATTTT
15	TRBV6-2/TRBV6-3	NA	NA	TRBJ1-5	CASSSHNRYHQPQHF	TGTGCCAGCAGTTCTCATAACAGGTACCATCAGCCCCAGCATTTT
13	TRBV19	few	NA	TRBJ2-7	CASKSGDLYEQYF	TGTGCCAGTAAGTCAGGGGATTTATACGAGCAGTACTTC
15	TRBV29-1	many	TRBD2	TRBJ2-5	CSVELAGVYQETQYF	TGCAGCGTTGAACTAGCGGGGGTGTACCAAGAGACCCAGTACTTC
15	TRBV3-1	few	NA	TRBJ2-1	CASSHQDWGSPEQFF	TGTGCCAGCAGCCATCAGGACTGGGGTTCTCCTGAGCAGTTCTTC
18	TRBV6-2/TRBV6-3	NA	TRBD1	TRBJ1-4	CATESGTGNFATNEKLFF	TGTGCCACCGAGTCCGGGACAGGGAACTTTGCAACTAATGAAAAACTGTTTTTT
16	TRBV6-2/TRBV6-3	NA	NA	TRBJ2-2	CASSQDWAGVTGELFF	TGTGCCAGCAGCCAAGACTGGGCGGGTGTCACCGGGGAGCTGTTTTTT
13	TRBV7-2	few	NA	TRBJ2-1	CASRRISYNEQFF	TGTGCCAGTCGCCGGATCTCCTACAATGAGCAGTTCTTC
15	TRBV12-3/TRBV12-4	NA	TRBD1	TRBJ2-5	CASSRDSSRMETQYF	TGTGCCAGCAGTCGGGACAGCTCACGGATGGAGACCCAGTACTTC
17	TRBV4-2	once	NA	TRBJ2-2	CASSQEIGQGNTGKLFF	TGTGCCAGCAGCCAAGAAATTGGCCAGGGGAACACCGGGAAGCTGTTTTTT
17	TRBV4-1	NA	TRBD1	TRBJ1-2	CASSQDGGGQGGYGYTF	TGCGCCAGCAGCCAAGATGGTGGGGGACAGGGCGGCTATGGCTACACCTTC
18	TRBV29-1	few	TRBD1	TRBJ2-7	CSVEDLTMVQGAKGEQYF	TGCAGCGTTGAAGATCTTACTATGGTACAGGGGGCGAAGGGCGAGCAGTACTTC
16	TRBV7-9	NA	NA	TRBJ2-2	CASSLPGSSITGELFF	TGTGCCAGCAGCTTACCAGGGTCGTCGATCACCGGGGAGCTGTTTTTT
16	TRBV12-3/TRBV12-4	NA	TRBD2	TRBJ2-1	CASSSLQRGAYNEQFF	TGTGCCAGCAGTTCCCTGCAGCGGGGGGCCTACAATGAGCAGTTCTTC
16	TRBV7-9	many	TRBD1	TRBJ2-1	CASSPKDRGPYNEQFF	TGTGCCAGCAGCCCAAAGGACAGGGGGCCATACAATGAGCAGTTCTTC
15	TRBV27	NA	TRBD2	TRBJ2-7	CASSMTSGSGYEQYF	TGTGCCAGCAGTATGACTAGCGGGAGTGGGTACGAGCAGTACTTC
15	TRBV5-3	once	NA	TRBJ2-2	CASSLESGYTGKLFF	TGTGCCAGCAGCTTGGAGTCCGGATACACCGGGAAGCTGTTTTTT
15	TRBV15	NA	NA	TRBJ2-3	CATSRGLASTDTQYF	TGTGCCACCAGCAGAGGCCTGGCCAGCACAGATACGCAGTATTTT
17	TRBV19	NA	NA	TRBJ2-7	CASSIGPLSRSPYEQYF	TGTGCCAGTAGTATAGGGCCCCTGAGCAGGTCCCCCTACGAGCAGTACTTC
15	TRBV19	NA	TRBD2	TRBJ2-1	CASSMVGLAINEQFF	TGTGCCAGTAGTATGGTAGGACTAGCGATCAATGAGCAGTTCTTC
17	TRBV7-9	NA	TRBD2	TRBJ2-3	CASSSILSGRSTDTQYF	TGTGCCAGCAGCTCGATTCTTAGCGGGAGAAGTACAGATACGCAGTATTTT
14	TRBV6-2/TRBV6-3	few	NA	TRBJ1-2	CASSYSWTKDGYTF	TGTGCCAGCAGTTACAGCTGGACAAAGGATGGCTACACCTTC
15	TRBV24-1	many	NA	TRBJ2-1	CATSGGQGGYNEQFF	TGTGCCACCAGTGGCGGGCAGGGAGGCTACAATGAGCAGTTCTTC
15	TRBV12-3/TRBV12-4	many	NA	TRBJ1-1	CASSLEWARDTEAFF	TGTGCCAGCAGTTTAGAGTGGGCGAGGGATACTGAAGCTTTCTTT